Following are 15 T cell receptor beta chains from one sample sequenced in a study of T cells in Graves' hyperthyroidism and ophthalmopathy. TCR beta CDR3 sequences were amplified from RNA transcripts. The HTBI primer set served for first-round RT-PCR of the TCR CDR3. In TCRdb, the multiplex PCR reads were re-called with MiXCR into one record per CDR3 protein. This sample yields around 300,000 distinct CDR3 sequences, of which roughly an eighth are seen a single time; approximately 35% belongs to the top ten. Sequencing was done on a sample of blood. All receptors derive from a woman in her thirties or forties with Graves' ophthalmopathy.

This clonotype was seen repeatedly, ten times or more. The chain has TRBV11-1 and TRBJ1-2; 9 bases map to TRBD1. CDR3 length: 13 amino acids. CDR1 SGHAT and CDR2 FQDESV come from the germline V gene (reference sequence). V lost 3 bases to trimming and J lost 8 bases; unmatched junction nucleotides: 4. CDR3 coding DNA: TGTGCCAGCAGCTTGAACAGGGGGCCAGGCTACACCTTC. It specifies CASSLNRGPGYTF.

This clonotype came up a few times. CDR3 amino acids: CSVVSGGAAGTQYF. The CDR3 DNA is TGCAGCGTTGTGAGCGGGGGGGCTGCCGGTACGCAGTATTTT. The chain combines TRBV29-1 with TRBJ2-3, with 10 positions matching TRBD2. V was pared by 4 bases and J by 8 bases, with 9 bases of the junction left unmatched. This CDR3 contains 14 residues. Germline assignment: CDR1 SQVTM and CDR2 ANQGSEA.

The chain links TRBV6-1 to TRBJ1-1; 7 positions match TRBD1. This CDR3 contains 17 residues. Germline loops: CDR1 MNHNS, CDR2 SASEGT. The V segment lost 4 bases and the J segment 4 bases; nucleotides outside the gene matches: 15. The CDR3 region is CASSVPGQRFKGTEAFF. CDR3 sequence (DNA): TGTGCCAGCAGTGTGCCGGGACAGCGTTTCAAAGGCACTGAAGCTTTCTTT.

This clonotype was counted ten times or more. The chain combines TRBV6-5 with TRBJ1-1; no reliable D call. The V end was cut by 0 bases, the J end by 4 bases, with 15 bases between. This CDR3 is 16 amino acids long. Germline lookup yields CDR1 MNHEY and CDR2 SVGAGI. CDR3 sequence reads: CASSYSSWGGGTEAFF. The CDR3 region has the DNA TGTGCCAGCAGTTACTCGTCGTGGGGAGGTGGCACTGAAGCTTTCTTT.

This clonotype was recorded many times. Being one base from a much bigger clone, this may be a read error. V and J are TRBV20-1 and TRBJ1-1; D remains ambiguous. V dropped 3 bases and J dropped 3 bases, with 11 bases sitting between them. The CDR3 consists of 13 residues. CDR1 is DFQATT and CDR2 is SNEGSKA in the germline V gene (reference sequence). The DNA of the CDR3 is TGCAGTGCTAGGAGCATTAGGTACACTGAAGCTTTCTTT. It codes for CSARSIRYTEAFF.

This clonotype turned up a few times. CDR3: CASSQESYNSPLHF. In nucleotides, the CDR3 is TGTGCCAGCAGCCAAGAGAGTTATAATTCACCCCTCCACTTT. The chain recombines TRBV4-2 with TRBJ1-6; D not certain. CDR3 length equals 14 residues. V was cut by 0 bases and J by 4 bases, with 4 bases left in between. Germline CDR1 is LGHNA and CDR2 is YNFKEQ.

The V and J genes are TRBV20-1 and TRBJ2-5; 11 bases agree with TRBD2. V lost 3 bases and J lost 4; bases outside the gene matches: 7. Per germline, CDR1 DFQATT and CDR2 SNEGSKA (reference sequence). CDR3 size: 15 residues. CDR3 bases: TGCAGTGCTAGTGGTAGCGGGGGGGCCGGAGAGACCCAGTACTTC. Amino acid sequence: CSASGSGGAGETQYF.

This clonotype was detected only a few times. The V call is TRBV7-6, the J call TRBJ1-4; D ambiguous. The CDR3 length is 15 residues. Germline V lookup: CDR1 SGHVS, CDR2 FNYEAQ. V was shortened by 5 bases and J by 5 bases, with 15 bases between the two germline ends. The CDR3 sequence is CASSPTGNDNEKLFF. The CDR3 DNA follows: TGTGCCAGCAGCCCGACCGGGAATGACAATGAAAAACTGTTTTTT.

This clonotype was seen a handful of times. This chain uses TRBV7-2 with TRBJ2-4; 16 bases are shared with TRBD2. The CDR3 is 21 residues long. The J segment lost 3 bases and the V segment lost 5 bases, leaving 16 bases of the junction unmatched. Germline-derived CDR1 and CDR2 are SGHTA and FQGNSA. CDR3 DNA sequence: TGTGCCAGCAGCCCGGGACTAGCGGGGGGGCAAGCAAGGGTAGGCAAAAACATTCAGTACTTC. Its translation: CASSPGLAGGQARVGKNIQYF.

V usage is TRBV20-1 and J usage is TRBJ2-7; D is undetermined. Per the germline V gene, CDR1 is DFQATT and CDR2 is SNEGSKA (reference sequence). This CDR3 is 14 amino acids long. The V and J ends lost 2 bases and 3 bases respectively, with 14 bases between them. CDR3 protein: CSARSPLGLYEQYF. CDR3 sequence (DNA): TGCAGTGCTAGATCACCATTAGGTCTCTACGAGCAGTACTTC.

This clonotype has more than one count but fewer than ten. The chain combines TRBV6-5 with TRBJ1-1, with D tentatively TRBD1 (5 bases). The length of the CDR3 is 16 residues. The germline V and J ends were trimmed by 2 bases and 1 base, with 14 bases remaining between them. The V gene's germline CDR1 is MNHEY and CDR2 SVGAGI. The DNA for the CDR3 is TGTGCCAGCAGTTACCCTGCATTCGGGGGGAACACTGAAGCTTTCTTT. It is translated as CASSYPAFGGNTEAFF.

This clonotype appeared a few times. The junction differs from germline at one of its ends, possibly a read error. The chain carries TRBV19 and TRBJ1-6; no reliable D call. The CDR3 spans 15 residues. CDR1 is LNHDA, CDR2 SQIVND, per germline (reference sequence). The CDR3 sequence: CASRISQNHDSLLHF. The CDR3 coding sequence is TGTGCCAGTAGGATTTCACAGAACCACGATTCACTCCTCCACTTT. Filled out from reference TRBV19 and TRBJ1-6, the complete variable domain reads DGGITQSPKYLFRKEGQNVTLSCEQNLNHDAMYWYRQDPGQGLRLIYYSQIVNDFQKGDIAEGYSVSREKKESFPLTVTSAQKNPTAFYLCASRISQNHDSLLHFGNGTRLTVT.

The table lists this clonotype with a few counts. The CDR3 reads CASSAVGAAGNQPQHF. The CDR3 DNA is TGTGCCAGCAGTGCGGTCGGAGCGGCGGGCAATCAGCCCCAGCATTTT. The V call is TRBV6-1, the J call TRBJ1-5; D not certain. Germline V gene lookup returns CDR1 MNHNS and CDR2 SASEGT. The CDR3 sequence is 16 residues long. The V and J ends lost 4 bases and 2 bases respectively, with 15 bases between them.

This clonotype was counted at least ten times. The chain links TRBV25-1 to TRBJ2-3, with 9 bases that match TRBD2. This CDR3 spans 17 amino acids. Germline loops: CDR1 MGHDK, CDR2 SYGVNS. V was pared by 1 base and J by 2 bases, with 7 bases of the junction left unmatched. The CDR3 region is CASSESRLAGTTDTQYF. CDR3 DNA: TGTGCCAGCAGTGAATCGCGGCTAGCGGGGACCACAGATACGCAGTATTTT.

This clonotype was seen many times. The J gene is TRBJ2-1, the V gene TRBV27; D tentatively reads TRBD1 or TRBD2 (5 bases each). V lost 5 bases and J lost 1, with 15 bases in between. This CDR3 region has 16 residues. The germline CDR1 and CDR2 sequences are MNHEY and SMNVEV (reference sequence). For the CDR3, the DNA is TGTGCCAGCAGTCCCCGGGACCCCGTGTCCTACAATGAGCAGTTCTTC. Protein product: CASSPRDPVSYNEQFF.